The 9 T cell receptor beta chains below were found in one sample sequenced in a study of T cell responses to AZD1222 COVID-19 vaccine. Assay: immunoSEQ multiplex PCR; the TCRdb copy retains only in-frame clones and omits some. The sample records 150,000 or so clones, roughly 88% being singletons. The starting material was peripheral blood, obtained 28 days after the second AZD1222 dose. The receptors derive from an adult who received the AZD1222 COVID-19 vaccine.

This clone was seen a single time. The rearrangement uses TRBV4-3 and TRBJ1-2; D not certain. Germline lookup yields CDR1 LGHNA and CDR2 YSLEER. The CDR3 runs to 13 residues. V lost 4 bases to trimming and J lost 2 bases, with 8 bases between them. The CDR3 nucleotides are TGCGCCAGCAGCCCTGTAAACAACTATGGCTACACCTTC. Its protein product is CASSPVNNYGYTF.

With respect to this clone: Within the sample, other DNA sequences also encode this same CDR3. The chain employs TRBV5-6 and TRBJ1-6; 7 nucleotides line up with TRBD1. The CDR3 runs to 15 residues. V was pared by 4 bases and J by 9 bases, with 10 bases of the junction left unmatched. The germline V gene encodes CDR1 SGHDT and CDR2 YYEEEE. In DNA, the CDR3 is TGTGCCAGCAGCCTAGCCGACAGGGTATCTTCACCCCTCCACTTT. It translates to CASSLADRVSSPLHF.

The chain links TRBV28 to TRBJ1-5; D is ambiguous. This CDR3 has 14 residues. The germline V and J ends were trimmed by 5 bases and 3 bases, with 11 bases remaining between them. The germline gives CDR1 MDHEN, CDR2 SYDVKM. This CDR3 is CASSTRRTNQPQHF. The CDR3, as DNA: TGTGCCAGCAGTACCCGACGCACCAATCAGCCCCAGCATTTT.

The V call is TRBV19, the J call TRBJ1-5; tentative D call: TRBD1 (6 bases). Germline V CDR1 and CDR2: LNHDA, SQIVND (reference sequence). V dropped 6 bases and J dropped 6 bases, with 15 bases sitting between them. The CDR3 runs to 14 residues. Here the CDR3 DNA reads TGTGCCAGTAGGTTGGGGGGCGGCGGTCAGCCCCAGCATTTT. Translation gives CASRLGGGGQPQHF.

This sequence joins TRBV10-2 and TRBJ2-5, with D possibly TRBD1 on 5 matching bases. Trimming pared 4 bases from V and 5 bases from J, leaving 23 bases between. Germline V gives CDR1 WSHSY, CDR2 SAAADI. This CDR3 is 17 amino acids long. CDR3 in DNA: TGCGCCAGCAGTGCCGGCCGACAGACCCGCGCCGGGGAGACCCAGTACTTC. Translated: CASSAGRQTRAGETQYF.

The chain is built from TRBV19 and TRBJ2-3; 8 bases are shared with TRBD2. Trimming cost V 0 bases and J 4 bases; bases outside gene matches: 6. The CDR3 is 16 residues long. The germline gives CDR1 LNHDA, CDR2 SQIVND (reference sequence). CDR3 sequence (DNA): TGTGCCAGTAGTATAGAAGCCGGGGGGGTGGCAGATACGCAGTATTTT. It is translated as CASSIEAGGVADTQYF.

The chain uses TRBV12-3 or TRBV12-4 and TRBJ2-7; D assignment may be TRBD1 or TRBD2 (7 bases each). The CDR3 runs to 13 residues. Deletions cut 8 bases from V and 3 bases from J, with 14 bases between. DNA for the CDR3: TGTGCCAGCTCCCTCAGGGGGGGCTACGAGCAGTACTTC. It yields the protein CASSLRGGYEQYF.

The chain couples TRBV28 to TRBJ2-1; 8 nucleotides align to TRBD2. V lost 2 bases to trimming and J lost 8 bases; unmatched junction nucleotides: 5. The CDR3 is 14 amino acids. Germline CDR1 and CDR2: MDHEN and SYDVKM. The CDR3 DNA reads as TGTGCCAGCAGTTTAGAGCGGGAGATGGATGAGCAGTTCTTC. Translation gives CASSLEREMDEQFF.

The J gene is TRBJ2-5, the V gene TRBV5-1; no firm D call. V was pared by 0 bases and J by 1 base, with 10 bases between. Germline lookup yields CDR1 SGHRS and CDR2 YFSETQ. The CDR3 runs to 15 residues. CDR3 amino acids: CASSLAPGPQETQYF. CDR3 coding DNA: TGCGCCAGCAGCTTGGCCCCAGGACCCCAAGAGACCCAGTACTTC.